What follows are 24 T cell receptor beta chains derived from one specimen sequenced in a study of cytomegalovirus exposure and HLA in healthy donors. The study ran its PCR with 60 Vbeta and 13 Jbeta primers. The table came from immunoSEQ multiplex PCR; TCRdb's copy has only in-frame clones and leaves some out. The data contain roughly 93,000 clones, about four fifths of them seen just once; the ten biggest clones take up roughly 11%. Sequenced input: PBMCs. The receptors here all came from a man younger than 30 in good health and CMV-seropositive.

The genes are TRBV13 and TRBJ2-7; 9 positions match TRBD1. The CDR3 is 14 amino acids. CDR1 is PRHDT, CDR2 FYEKMQ, per germline (reference sequence). Trimming took 2 bases from V and 6 from J; bases not matched to a gene: 5. The CDR3 sequence is CASSLTGTGREQYF. The CDR3 region has the DNA TGTGCCAGCAGCTTAACCGGGACAGGGCGCGAGCAGTACTTC.

V usage is TRBV5-1 and J usage is TRBJ2-7; D might be TRBD1 (5 bases). The CDR3 is 13 amino acids. The germline V and J ends were trimmed by 1 base and 3 bases, with 8 bases remaining between them. Germline assignment: CDR1 SGHRS and CDR2 YFSETQ. CDR3 bases: TGCGCCAGCAGCTTGCGACAGAACTACGAGCAGTACTTC. Its protein is CASSLRQNYEQYF.

This chain uses TRBV29-1 with TRBJ1-3, with D uncertain. The CDR3 runs 11 residues. Per the germline V gene, CDR1 is SQVTM and CDR2 is ANQGSEA. Between the trimmed V and J ends, which lost 3 bases and 4 bases, there was a span of 4 bases. The CDR3 sequence is CSVEEGNTIYF. CDR3 coding DNA: TGCAGCGTTGAGGAGGGAAACACCATATATTTT.

The chain carries TRBV27 and TRBJ1-4; no definite D call. CDR3 length: 15 amino acids. V was shortened by 3 bases and J by 2 bases, with 10 bases between the two germline ends. From germline, CDR1 is MNHEY and CDR2 SMNVEV (reference sequence). The CDR3 loop reads CASSFGRGTNEKLFF. In DNA, the CDR3 is TGTGCCAGCAGTTTCGGGCGCGGGACTAATGAAAAACTGTTTTTT.

This sequence joins TRBV6-1 and TRBJ1-5; D possibly corresponds to TRBD1 (6 bases). V lost 4 bases, J lost 0 bases, and 13 bases lay in between. The CDR3 runs 16 residues. Germline V gene lookup returns CDR1 MNHNS and CDR2 SASEGT. CDR3 DNA: TGTGCCAGCAGTGGGGGGACACCCGATAGCAATCAGCCCCAGCATTTT. Protein product: CASSGGTPDSNQPQHF.

J is TRBJ2-7 and V is TRBV7-9; possible D gene TRBD2, 6 bases. The V gene's germline CDR1 is SEHNR and CDR2 FQNEAQ (reference sequence). The length of the CDR3 is 14 residues. V was trimmed by 1 base and J by 7 bases, leaving 14 bases between them. The CDR3 region has the DNA TGTGCCAGCAGCTTAGGACTAGGGCCCAATGAGCAGTACTTC. It is translated as CASSLGLGPNEQYF.

This sequence joins TRBV5-1 and TRBJ2-1; D uncertain. The CDR3 spans 16 residues. Germline V gene lookup returns CDR1 SGHRS and CDR2 YFSETQ. V was trimmed by 2 bases and J by 2 bases, leaving 14 bases between them. The CDR3 DNA reads TGCGCCAGCAGCTTTATTGCCCAGGCACCCTACAATGAGCAGTTCTTC. Protein: CASSFIAQAPYNEQFF.

The chain carries TRBV2 and TRBJ1-4, with TRBD1 as a possible D gene (5 bases). Germline CDR1 reads SNHLY; CDR2 reads FYNNEI. The germline V and J ends were trimmed by 5 bases and 8 bases, with 15 bases remaining between them. CDR3 length equals 14 residues. DNA for the CDR3: TGTGCCAGCAGTTCAGGCGGGACGAAGGAAAAACTGTTTTTT. Its translation: CASSSGGTKEKLFF.

The V and J genes are TRBV6-4 and TRBJ2-1; the match to TRBD2 covers 8 bases. J gave up 1 base and V 3 bases, and 2 bases lay outside the gene matches. The germline V gene has CDR1 MRHNA and CDR2 SNTAGT. This CDR3 is 15 amino acids long. CDR3 nucleotides: TGTGCCAGCAGTGAACGGGGGGGGTCCTACAATGAGCAGTTCTTC. Its protein product is CASSERGGSYNEQFF.

This chain links TRBV6-6 with TRBJ2-7, with 11 bases lining up with TRBD2. After removal of 2 bases from V and 3 bases from J, the junction contained 0 bases not matched to a gene. Germline assignment: CDR1 MNHNY and CDR2 SVGAGI (reference sequence). This CDR3 is built from 14 residues. This CDR3 is CASSYTSGGYEQYF. CDR3 nucleotide sequence: TGTGCCAGCAGTTACACTAGCGGGGGCTACGAGCAGTACTTC.

The chain joins TRBV29-1 to TRBJ2-5; D uncertain. Germline values: CDR1 SQVTM, CDR2 ANQGSEA. The CDR3 has 14 amino acids. V lost 7 bases and J lost 5, with 20 bases in between. CDR3 region: CSALSYIGTETQYF. Written as DNA, the CDR3 is TGCAGCGCACTATCGTATATAGGCACGGAGACCCAGTACTTC.

In its sample, this clone was seen a few times. The chain recombines TRBV5-6 with TRBJ1-2; D unclear. The CDR3 loop spans 13 amino acids. In germline, CDR1 is SGHDT, CDR2 YYEEEE. Trimming took 0 bases from V and 8 from J, leaving 11 bases between them. The CDR3 DNA follows: TGTGCCAGCAGCTTGGGACCCGCCGGGGGCTACACCTTC. This sequence encodes CASSLGPAGGYTF.

The V call is TRBV7-8, the J call TRBJ2-2, with D perhaps matching TRBD2 (6 bases). Germline V gene data show CDR1 as SGHVS and CDR2 as FQNEAQ. Trimming removed 1 base from V and 5 bases from J, with 11 bases in between. This CDR3 is 15 amino acids long. The CDR3 coding sequence is TGTGCCAGCAGCTTAGTGCAGGGAGGAACCGGGGAGCTGTTTTTT. Protein product: CASSLVQGGTGELFF.

The genes are TRBV7-9 and TRBJ1-1, with TRBD1 as a possible D gene (6 bases). This CDR3 region has 11 residues. From germline, CDR1 is SEHNR and CDR2 FQNEAQ (reference sequence). The V end lost 4 bases, the J end lost 7 bases, and 7 bases lay between the germline ends. This CDR3 is CASSSTGEAFF. The CDR3, as DNA: TGTGCCAGCAGCTCGACAGGTGAAGCTTTCTTT.

In DNA form, the CDR3 reads TGTGCCAGCAGTCCCGGGACAGGTCTGGGCTACGAGCAGTACTTC. Protein: CASSPGTGLGYEQYF. J is TRBJ2-7 and V is TRBV27; TRBD1 matches at 8 bases. The CDR3 is 15 residues long. Per germline, CDR1 MNHEY and CDR2 SMNVEV (reference sequence). V lost 5 bases to trimming and J lost 3 bases; unmatched junction nucleotides: 9.

The CDR3 sequence is CASGQGGYNEQFF. CDR3 DNA sequence: TGTGCCAGCGGACAGGGAGGCTACAATGAGCAGTTCTTC. The chain combines TRBV6-6 with TRBJ2-1; 8 positions match TRBD1. CDR1 is MNHNY and CDR2 is SVGAGI in the germline V gene (reference sequence). V gave up 8 bases and J gave up 3 bases; unmatched junction bases: 3. The CDR3 is 13 amino acids.

This clone was detected once. This chain uses TRBV6-1 with TRBJ2-2, with a tentative D call TRBD1 (5 bases). V was clipped by 4 bases and J by 2 bases, with 14 bases between them. Germline loops: CDR1 MNHNS, CDR2 SASEGT. The CDR3 loop spans 16 amino acids. Written as DNA, the CDR3 is TGTGCCAGCAGTGTGAACCAGGGCCCCAACACCGGGGAGCTGTTTTTT. Its protein product is CASSVNQGPNTGELFF.

The chain joins TRBV5-1 to TRBJ1-1; D perhaps matches TRBD1 (5 bases). Germline V gene lookup returns CDR1 SGHRS and CDR2 YFSETQ. The CDR3 has 15 residues. The V end was cut by 0 bases, the J end by 1 base, with 10 bases between. This chain's CDR3 is CASSLEGLSNTEAFF. CDR3 DNA sequence: TGCGCCAGCAGCTTGGAGGGACTCTCGAACACTGAAGCTTTCTTT. Complete variable domain (other parts from reference TRBV5-1 and TRBJ1-1): KAGVTQTPRYLIKTRGQQVTLSCSPISGHRSVSWYQQTPGQGLQFLFEYFSETQRNKGNFPGRFSGRQFSNSRSEMNVSTLELGDSALYLCASSLEGLSNTEAFFGQGTRLTVV.

The chain combines TRBV6-1 with TRBJ1-5; 7 bases fit TRBD1. The J segment lost 5 bases and the V segment lost 8 bases, leaving 12 bases of the junction unmatched. CDR3 size: 15 residues. The V gene's germline CDR1 is MNHNS and CDR2 SASEGT. The CDR3 region has the DNA TGTGCCAGCTTAACAGGGGACGCCGCGTATCAGCCCCAGCATTTT. Its translation: CASLTGDAAYQPQHF.

V and J are TRBV5-4 and TRBJ1-1; 7 bases line up with TRBD1. The CDR3 has 17 amino acids. Germline V gene data show CDR1 as SGHNT and CDR2 as YYREEE (reference sequence). With 0 bases clipped from V and 0 bases from J, the junction kept 8 bases outside the gene matches. This CDR3 reads CASSLGPLGQVNTEAFF. In DNA form, the CDR3 reads TGTGCCAGCAGCTTGGGCCCCCTAGGACAGGTGAACACTGAAGCTTTCTTT.

This sequence joins TRBV2 and TRBJ2-7; 7 nucleotides line up with TRBD1. Germline CDR1 and CDR2: SNHLY and FYNNEI. The CDR3 covers 16 residues. V shed 6 bases and J 1 base; nucleotides not matched to a gene: 12. CDR3 nucleotides: TGTGCCAGCAGCGACAGTCCCAGGGACAGTTCCTACGAGCAGTACTTC. It is translated as CASSDSPRDSSYEQYF.

The sample holds one count of this clone. The chain couples TRBV7-2 to TRBJ2-7; 9 nucleotides line up with TRBD2. After removal of 7 bases from V and 1 base from J, the junction contained 8 bases not matched to a gene. CDR1 is SGHTA and CDR2 is FQGNSA in the germline V gene. The CDR3 covers 15 residues. CDR3 sequence: CASNPSGDISYEQYF. As DNA, the CDR3 is TGTGCCAGCAACCCTAGCGGGGATATTTCCTACGAGCAGTACTTC.

This sequence joins TRBV5-1 and TRBJ2-5, with TRBD2 as a possible D gene (5 bases). CDR1 and CDR2 from the germline V gene are SGHRS and YFSETQ. This CDR3 has 15 amino acids. V gave up 5 bases and J gave up 1 base, with 15 bases separating them. The CDR3 DNA follows: TGCGCCAGCAGGGAACAAGGACTGAGCCAAGAGACCCAGTACTTC. Its protein product is CASREQGLSQETQYF.

The chain has TRBV9 and TRBJ1-5; 9 bases are shared with TRBD1. There are 17 residues in the CDR3. Germline CDR1 and CDR2: SGDLS and YYNGEE. Trimming cost V 5 bases and J 2 bases; bases outside gene matches: 11. CDR3 amino acids: CASSTGQGELGNQPQHF. The CDR3 DNA follows: TGTGCCAGCAGTACGGGACAGGGCGAATTGGGCAATCAGCCCCAGCATTTT.